Listed below are T cell receptor beta chains from one sample, sequenced in a study of blood T cell repertoires in COVID-19. The method was immunoSEQ multiplex PCR; TCRdb's version includes in-frame clones alone and lacks a portion of them. The repertoire holds about 300,000 clones, about 90% seen once, with over 5% in the top ten. The sample consisted of peripheral blood. The receptors shown here come from a woman aged 45-65 years with COVID-19, enrolled during active disease. The CDR3 runs from the conserved cysteine through the conserved F or W. D genes are given only for firm matches. Part of the rows lack a size; the others show once, few, many or a class for expanded clones.

>TRBD1|15|TRBV5-4|TRBJ2-7|NA
TGTGCCAGCAGCCGAGGGACAGTGGACTCCTACGAGCAGTACTTC
CASSRGTVDSYEQYF
>NA|13|TRBV29-1|TRBJ2-1|once
TGCAGCGTCTCACAGGGCGTTGCGGATGAGCAGTTCTTC
CSVSQGVADEQFF
>TRBD2|15|TRBV4-1|TRBJ2-1|NA
TGCGCCAGCAGCCTGACTAGCGGGTTCACCAATGAGCAGTTCTTC
CASSLTSGFTNEQFF
>TRBD1|14|TRBV19|TRBJ1-1|once
TGTGCCAGTAGTAGTACAGGGGGCCGCACTGAAGCTTTCTTT
CASSSTGGRTEAFF
>NA|15|TRBV10-2|TRBJ2-3|few
TGCGCCAGCAGTGACTGGGGGGAACTTACAGATACGCAGTATTTT
CASSDWGELTDTQYF
>NA|16|TRBV2|TRBJ2-2|NA
TGTGCCAGCAGTGAAAACGGCAGGGCCAACACCGGGGAGCTGTTTTTT
CASSENGRANTGELFF
>NA|14|TRBV7-2|TRBJ1-3|once
TGTGCCAGCAGTCGGGACTACTCTGGAAACACCATATATTTT
CASSRDYSGNTIYF
>NA|17|TRBV11-3|TRBJ2-2|NA
TGTGCCAGCAGCTTAGGTTCTTTGGGAGGGAACACCGGGGAGCTGTTTTTT
CASSLGSLGGNTGELFF
>TRBD1|16|TRBV19|TRBJ2-4|NA
TGTGCCAGTAGTTTTGGGACAGTAGCTTCCAAAAACATTCAGTACTTC
CASSFGTVASKNIQYF
>TRBD2|14|TRBV7-9|TRBJ2-5|NA
TGTGCCAGCACCAATTTAGCGGGACAAGAGACCCAGTACTTC
CASTNLAGQETQYF
>TRBD2|17|TRBV11-2|TRBJ2-3|NA
TGTGCCAGCAGCTTAGACGCCCGGACTAGCAGATCAGATACGCAGTATTTT
CASSLDARTSRSDTQYF
>NA|11|TRBV18|TRBJ1-1|NA
TGTGCCAGCTCAACGGGGACTGAAGCTTTCTTT
CASSTGTEAFF
>NA|18|TRBV11-2|TRBJ2-5|once
TGTGCCAGCAGCTTAGATCGATTTGGGACAATCTGGGAAGAGACCCAGTACTTC
CASSLDRFGTIWEETQYF
>NA|11|TRBV7-6|TRBJ2-1|NA
TGTGCCAGCAGAGGGGGAGATGAGCAGTTCTTC
CASRGGDEQFF
>NA|15|TRBV27|TRBJ2-3|once
TGTGCCACCCGGGTGATAGCGGTTAGCACAGATACGCAGTATTTT
CATRVIAVSTDTQYF
>NA|15|TRBV30|TRBJ1-1|NA
TGTGCCTGGAGGATGGGGGGTCGGGCGAACACTGAAGCTTTCTTT
CAWRMGGRANTEAFF
>TRBD1|12|TRBV29-1|TRBJ2-7|NA
TGCAGCGTGAGACAGGGGGCCTACGAGCAGTACTTC
CSVRQGAYEQYF
>TRBD2|15|TRBV19|TRBJ2-1|NA
TGTGCCAGTAGTACCCTAGCGGGAGCCACCAATGAGCAGTTCTTC
CASSTLAGATNEQFF
>NA|13|TRBV27|TRBJ1-1|NA
TGTGCCAGCAGTTTACACAAGAACACTGAAGCTTTCTTT
CASSLHKNTEAFF
>NA|14|TRBV3-1/TRBV3-2|TRBJ2-7|NA
TGTGCCAGCAGCCAAATAGCGGTTAAATACGAGCAGTACTTC
CASSQIAVKYEQYF
>NA|15|TRBV6-5|TRBJ1-1|NA
TGTGCCAGCAGTTCGGACAGAGTCATGAACACTGAAGCTTTCTTT
CASSSDRVMNTEAFF
>NA|14|TRBV6-5|TRBJ1-1|NA
TGTGCCAGCAGTTATTCCGGTGGGCACACTGAAGCTTTCTTT
CASSYSGGHTEAFF
>NA|16|TRBV5-4|TRBJ1-5|NA
TGTGCCAGCAGCTTGGAGCCTGGTGGTAGCAATCAGCCCCAGCATTTT
CASSLEPGGSNQPQHF
>TRBD1|14|TRBV19|TRBJ2-7|NA
TGTGCCAGTAGTGGCAACAGGGGCACCTACGAGCAGTACTTC
CASSGNRGTYEQYF
>TRBD2|17|TRBV18|TRBJ2-7|NA
TGTGCCAGCTCACCAAGAGCGGGAGGAACAATCTCCTACGAGCAGTACTTC
CASSPRAGGTISYEQYF
>TRBD1|16|TRBV6-6|TRBJ1-5|NA
TGTGCCAGCAGGGACCCCACAGGGGGGGGGAATCAGCCCCAGCATTTT
CASRDPTGGGNQPQHF
>NA|15|TRBV19|TRBJ1-2|NA
TGTGCCAGTAGTATAGTCAGTCCTTCTAACTATGGCTACACCTTC
CASSIVSPSNYGYTF
>TRBD2|17|TRBV10-1|TRBJ2-1|NA
TGCGCCAGCAGTGAGTCCGTCAGGACTAGCGGATACAATGAGCAGTTCTTC
CASSESVRTSGYNEQFF
>TRBD1|16|TRBV6-6|TRBJ2-1|NA
TGTGCCAGCAGTACAGGGGACACGAGCTCCTACAATGAGCAGTTCTTC
CASSTGDTSSYNEQFF
>NA|15|TRBV6-5|TRBJ2-7|NA
TGTGCCAGCAGCGCAAGAGGGTCGGGCTGGTACGAGCAGTACTTC
CASSARGSGWYEQYF
>NA|13|TRBV10-3|TRBJ1-1|NA
TGTGCCCACAGGCGGGGCATGAACACTGAAGCTTTCTTT
CAHRRGMNTEAFF
>TRBD1|14|TRBV5-1|TRBJ2-3|NA
TGCGCCAGCAGCCCAGACAGGGGATCAGATACGCAGTATTTT
CASSPDRGSDTQYF
>NA|15|TRBV2|TRBJ2-1|NA
TGTGCCAGCAGTCCGGACAGAGGCGGTTACAATGAGCAGTTCTTC
CASSPDRGGYNEQFF
>NA|15|TRBV24-1|TRBJ1-1|NA
TGTGCCACCCGCACCTCCGGTACAGTGAACACTGAAGCTTTCTTT
CATRTSGTVNTEAFF
>NA|10|TRBV30|TRBJ2-2|NA
TGTGCCTGGAGCGCCGGGGAGCTGTTTTTT
CAWSAGELFF
>NA|15|TRBV19|TRBJ1-5|NA
TGTGCCAGTAAGTGGGGGGAAACTAGCAATCAGCCCCAGCATTTT
CASKWGETSNQPQHF
>NA|14|TRBV5-6|TRBJ1-5|NA
TGTGCCAGCAGCTTACAGGGTAGCAATCAGCCCCAGCATTTT
CASSLQGSNQPQHF
>TRBD2|16|TRBV7-3|TRBJ2-1|NA
TGTGCCAGCAGCTTAAGGTATACTAGCGGGAGGAATGAGCAGTTCTTC
CASSLRYTSGRNEQFF
>TRBD1|15|TRBV7-7|TRBJ2-5|NA
TGTGCTAGCAGCTCTACGGGGACAGGCAAAGAGACCCAGTACTTC
CASSSTGTGKETQYF
>TRBD2|17|TRBV7-2|TRBJ2-3|NA
TGTGCCAGCAGCTCCGGTAGCGGGTTCACTAGCACAGATACGCAGTATTTT
CASSSGSGFTSTDTQYF
>NA|14|TRBV5-6|TRBJ1-1|NA
TGTGCCAGCAGCAGGGGACATTCCCACACTGAAGCTTTCTTT
CASSRGHSHTEAFF
>TRBD2|16|TRBV9|TRBJ2-1|NA
TGTGCCAGCAGCGGGGATAGCGGGAGGGCTTACAATGAGCAGTTCTTC
CASSGDSGRAYNEQFF
>NA|17|TRBV5-6|TRBJ1-1|NA
TGTGCCAGCAGCTTGGCTAGAGGGCCCCGGCGGAACACTGAAGCTTTCTTT
CASSLARGPRRNTEAFF
>TRBD1|16|TRBV5-8|TRBJ1-5|once
TGTGCCAGCAGCTTGGGGACAGGTATCGCGAGTCAGCCCCAGCATTTT
CASSLGTGIASQPQHF
>TRBD2|17|TRBV7-9|TRBJ2-2|NA
TGTGCCAGCAGCCCTACCGGGACTAGCGGGAGAGGCCGGGAGCTGTTTTTT
CASSPTGTSGRGRELFF
>NA|15|TRBV5-1|TRBJ2-2|NA
TGCGCCAGCAGCTTGCTTTTGTTGAACACCGGGGAGCTGTTTTTT
CASSLLLLNTGELFF
>NA|16|TRBV6-2/TRBV6-3|TRBJ2-5|once
TGTGCCAGCAGTTCCACGTCCCGCGGTAGTTCCGGGACCCAGTACTTC
CASSSTSRGSSGTQYF
>TRBD2|16|TRBV11-2|TRBJ2-1|NA
TGTGCCAGCAGCTCGAGGACTAGCGGGAGACAGCATGAGCAGTTCTTC
CASSSRTSGRQHEQFF
>TRBD1|14|TRBV5-1|TRBJ1-5|NA
TGCGCCAGCAGCCTGACAGGGGTGGGTCAGCCCCAGCATTTT
CASSLTGVGQPQHF
>NA|12|TRBV15|TRBJ1-5|NA
TGTGCCACCAGCCCCTTAAATCAGCCCCAGCATTTT
CATSPLNQPQHF
>NA|13|TRBV7-2|TRBJ1-2|NA
TGTGCCAGCTCTCCCCCACAGAACTATGGCTACACCTTC
CASSPPQNYGYTF
>NA|17|TRBV5-4|TRBJ2-2|NA
TGTGCCAGCAGCCCGCCGCGGCGGAAAACGAACACCGGGGAGCTGTTTTTT
CASSPPRRKTNTGELFF
>NA|13|TRBV12-3/TRBV12-4|TRBJ1-5|few
TGTGCCAGCAGTTACGACAGTAATCAGCCCCAGCATTTT
CASSYDSNQPQHF